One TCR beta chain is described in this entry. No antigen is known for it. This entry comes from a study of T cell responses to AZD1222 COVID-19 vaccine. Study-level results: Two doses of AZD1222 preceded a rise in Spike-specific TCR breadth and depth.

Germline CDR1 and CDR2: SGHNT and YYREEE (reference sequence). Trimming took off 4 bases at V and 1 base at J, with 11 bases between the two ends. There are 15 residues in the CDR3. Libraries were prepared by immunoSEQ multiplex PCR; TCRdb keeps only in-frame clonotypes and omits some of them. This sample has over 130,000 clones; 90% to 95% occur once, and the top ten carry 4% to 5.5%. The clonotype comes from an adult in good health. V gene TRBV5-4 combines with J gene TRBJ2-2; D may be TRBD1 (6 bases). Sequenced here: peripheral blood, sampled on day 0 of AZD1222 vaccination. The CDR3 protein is CASSLGTKNTGELFF. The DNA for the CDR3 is TGTGCCAGCAGCCTCGGGACAAAGAACACCGGGGAGCTGTTTTTT.